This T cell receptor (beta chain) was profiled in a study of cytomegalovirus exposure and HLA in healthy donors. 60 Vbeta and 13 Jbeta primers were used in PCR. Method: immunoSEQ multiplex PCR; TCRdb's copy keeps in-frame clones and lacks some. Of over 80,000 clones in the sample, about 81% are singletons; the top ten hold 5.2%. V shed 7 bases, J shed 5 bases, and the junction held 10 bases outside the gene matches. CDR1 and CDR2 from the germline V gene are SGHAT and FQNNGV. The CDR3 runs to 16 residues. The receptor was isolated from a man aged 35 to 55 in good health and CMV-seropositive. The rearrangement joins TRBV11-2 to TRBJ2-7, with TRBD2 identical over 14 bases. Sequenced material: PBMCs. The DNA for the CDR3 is TGTGCCAGCACCGCCCCGGGGACTAGCGGGAGTCACGAGCAGTACTTC. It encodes CASTAPGTSGSHEQYF.